The 21 T cell receptor beta chains listed next were all sequenced from one sample in a study of blood T cells in healthy people across ages. The second PCR ran roughly 7 to 12 cycles with a sample-barcoded 5' primer and J-beta primers. TCRdb reprocessed the 5' RACE reads via MiXCR and lists one record per CDR3 protein. The data hold hundreds of thousands of distinct CDR3 sequences, with roughly 56% observed a single time. The sample consisted of blood. The receptor set was obtained from a man in his forties in good health.

This clonotype turned up a few times. The chain couples TRBV29-1 to TRBJ2-5; unclear D gene. The CDR3 length is 11 residues. Trimming pared 1 base from V and 4 bases from J, leaving 4 bases between. CDR1 is SQVTM and CDR2 is ANQGSEA in the germline V gene. As DNA, the CDR3 is TGCAGCGTTGAAGCGGGAGAGACCCAGTACTTC. Its translation is CSVEAGETQYF.

This clonotype was detected only a few times. V and J are TRBV3-1 and TRBJ2-7; perhaps D is TRBD1 or TRBD2 (5 bases each). CDR1 is LGHDT, CDR2 YNNKEL, per germline (reference sequence). V was pared by 5 bases and J by 8 bases, with 13 bases between. The CDR3 runs 12 residues. The DNA of the CDR3 is TGTGCCAGCAGCTCCCGGACGGGGCAGCAGTACTTC. Translating it yields CASSSRTGQQYF.

The chain employs TRBV28 and TRBJ1-1, with D unresolved. From germline, CDR1 is MDHEN and CDR2 SYDVKM. V lost 5 bases, J lost 6 bases, and 19 bases lay in between. There are 15 residues in the CDR3. The CDR3 region is CASSIGPRGTAEAFF. CDR3 DNA: TGTGCCAGCAGTATAGGCCCTCGGGGTACCGCTGAAGCTTTCTTT.

The chain has TRBV25-1 and TRBJ1-1; D is possibly TRBD1 (5 bases). This CDR3 has 15 amino acids. Trimming shortened V by 3 bases and J by 3 bases, and 14 bases separated the two germline ends. CDR1 and CDR2 from the germline V gene are MGHDK and SYGVNS. CDR3: CASSDRLRGDTEAFF. The CDR3 DNA reads as TGTGCCAGCAGTGATAGACTTCGGGGGGACACTGAAGCTTTCTTT.

In its sample, this clonotype was seen a few times. CDR3 DNA sequence: TGTGCCATCAGAGGCTTGGGACAGGCTTTCTACACCTTC. It encodes CAIRGLGQAFYTF. The genes are TRBV10-3 and TRBJ1-2; 8 nucleotides line up with TRBD1. The CDR3 is 13 residues long. Germline CDR1 reads ENHRY; CDR2 reads SYGVKD. V lost 6 bases, J lost 10 bases, and 10 bases stayed unmatched.

V and J are TRBV10-3 and TRBJ2-5, with TRBD1 as a possible D gene (6 bases). The CDR3 runs to 14 residues. V was pared by 7 bases and J by 3 bases, with 15 bases between. Germline V gene data show CDR1 as ENHRY and CDR2 as SYGVKD. The CDR3 DNA follows: TGTGCCATCAATGATGGACAGACGAAAGAGACCCAGTACTTC. As protein: CAINDGQTKETQYF.

This clonotype was recorded a few times. The chain recombines TRBV7-2 with TRBJ2-7; TRBD2 matches at 9 bases. The V segment lost 2 bases and the J segment 6 bases; nucleotides outside the gene matches: 11. CDR3 length: 16 amino acids. Germline V gene sequence: CDR1 SGHTA, CDR2 FQGNSA. In DNA, the CDR3 is TGTGCCAGCAGCTTAAGTCGGATAGCGGGGGCTTCCGAGCAGTACTTC. Its translation is CASSLSRIAGASEQYF.

Written as DNA, the CDR3 is TGCAGTGCTGGGACCGGGACAGGTAGGGACGGTGAGCAGTTCTTC. Translation: CSAGTGTGRDGEQFF. The V gene is TRBV20-1, the J gene TRBJ2-1; 8 bases match TRBD1. Germline CDR1 DFQATT, CDR2 SNEGSKA (reference sequence). This CDR3 is built from 15 residues. The ends lost 5 bases at V and 9 bases at J; junction bases unmatched: 15.

V usage is TRBV11-3 and J usage is TRBJ2-3; TRBD2 aligns across 8 bases. The CDR3 loop spans 15 amino acids. Germline CDR1 is SGHNT and CDR2 is YENEEA. The trim removed 3 bases at V and 2 bases at J, leaving 4 bases unmatched. In DNA, the CDR3 is TGTGCCAGCAGCTTCGGGGGGGGGTACACAGATACGCAGTATTTT. Its protein is CASSFGGGYTDTQYF.

The V and J genes are TRBV18 and TRBJ1-6; D may be TRBD1 (6 bases). Germline V gene lookup returns CDR1 KGHSH and CDR2 LQKENI. The CDR3 sequence is 15 residues long. Between the trimmed V and J ends, which lost 4 bases and 9 bases, there was a span of 16 bases. The CDR3 DNA follows: TGTGCCAGCTCACTAGGACAGATTCAAGGTTCACCCCTCCACTTT. Protein product: CASSLGQIQGSPLHF.

This clonotype was seen just once. The genes are TRBV7-2 and TRBJ2-7; D perhaps matches TRBD2 (6 bases). The DNA end is a closer match to TRBJ2-5, so the J assignment may be wrong. This CDR3 comprises 15 residues. Germline V gives CDR1 SGHTA, CDR2 FQGNSA. This CDR3 is CASSLDSGVQETQYF. Here the CDR3 DNA reads TGTGCCAGCAGCTTAGACTCGGGGGTCCAAGAGACCCAGTACTTC.

Ten or more counts support this clonotype. The J gene is TRBJ2-1, the V gene TRBV5-1; TRBD1 might be the D (6 bases). CDR3 size: 13 residues. The V gene's germline CDR1 is SGHRS and CDR2 YFSETQ. V gave up 2 bases and J gave up 8 bases, with 11 bases separating them. The CDR3 loop reads CASSFTGRDEQFF. The CDR3 region has the DNA TGCGCCAGCAGCTTTACAGGGCGGGATGAGCAGTTCTTC.

This clonotype was seen a few times. V and J are TRBV7-2 and TRBJ1-2; D call uncertain. Trimming left V 5 bases short and J 6 bases short, with 7 bases between. The CDR3 extends over 11 amino acids. The germline V gene encodes CDR1 SGHTA and CDR2 FQGNSA. The CDR3 here is CASSPPHGYTF. CDR3 bases: TGTGCCAGCAGCCCCCCCCATGGCTACACCTTC.

Only a few counts were recorded for this clonotype. The gene calls are TRBV10-2 and TRBJ2-3, with 8 bases lining up with TRBD2. The CDR3 has 15 amino acids. Germline CDR1 reads WSHSY; CDR2 reads SAAADI. Trimming took 9 bases from V and 2 from J; bases not matched to a gene: 10. This chain's CDR3 is CASRLALTHTDTQYF. Written as DNA, the CDR3 is TGCGCCAGTCGACTAGCGCTGACACACACAGATACGCAGTATTTT.

The CDR3 nucleotides are TGCAGTGCCCGGGAAGCGGGAGCGGACACCGGGGAGCTGTTTTTT. As protein: CSAREAGADTGELFF. The chain recombines TRBV20-1 with TRBJ2-2; 8 positions match TRBD2. The CDR3 has 15 residues. CDR1 and CDR2 from the germline V gene are DFQATT and SNEGSKA (reference sequence). Germline trimming cut 6 bases from V and 3 bases from J; bases unmatched to any gene: 9.

This clonotype was observed a few times. This rearrangement joins TRBV12-3 or TRBV12-4 to TRBJ2-7; D gene uncertain. V dropped 5 bases and J dropped 2 bases, with 13 bases sitting between them. The CDR3 runs to 14 residues. DNA for the CDR3: TGTGCCAGCAGTAGCTCTGTGGGTACCTACGAGCAGTACTTC. Translation: CASSSSVGTYEQYF.

The chain has TRBV21-1 and TRBJ2-1. TRBV21-1 is a recognized pseudogene. The CDR3 sequence is 18 residues long. The CDR3 is CASSKDGRHMRKNNEQFF. The CDR3, as DNA: TGTGCCAGCAGCAAAGATGGCAGACACATGAGAAAGAACAATGAGCAGTTCTTC.

This chain joins TRBV2 and TRBJ1-3; TRBD1 aligns across 7 bases. The germline gives CDR1 SNHLY, CDR2 FYNNEI. The trim removed 7 bases at V and 0 bases at J, leaving 9 bases unmatched. CDR3 length equals 16 residues. CDR3: CASTPHRDSSGNTIYF. Here the CDR3 DNA reads TGTGCCAGCACCCCTCACCGGGACAGCTCTGGAAACACCATATATTTT.

This clonotype was observed a few times. The chain carries TRBV6-2 or TRBV6-3 and TRBJ2-4; the D is unclear. This CDR3 has 16 residues. Trimming left V 6 bases short and J 0 bases short, with 15 bases between. Germline V CDR1 and CDR2: MNHEY, SVGEGT. Here the CDR3 DNA reads TGTGCCAGCAGCCAAGTGGGCCTTCTAGCCAAAAACATTCAGTACTTC. Translated, it gives CASSQVGLLAKNIQYF.

V and J are TRBV24-1 and TRBJ2-1, with TRBD2 matching over 13 bases. J lost 6 bases, V lost 5 bases, and 6 bases had no gene match. Germline V gives CDR1 KGHDR, CDR2 SFDVKD. This CDR3 is 16 amino acids long. The CDR3 loop reads CATSGTSGRVGNEQFF. CDR3 DNA: TGTGCCACCAGTGGTACTAGCGGGAGGGTTGGCAATGAGCAGTTCTTC.

This clonotype was counted a few times. The chain is built from TRBV10-3 and TRBJ2-5, with D possibly being TRBD1 (6 bases). CDR3 length equals 14 residues. Deletions cut 6 bases from V and 2 bases from J, with 13 bases between. Germline V CDR1 and CDR2: ENHRY, SYGVKD. CDR3 nucleotides: TGTGCCATCAGCGCCGGGACAACGCAAGAGACCCAGTACTTC. Its translation is CAISAGTTQETQYF.